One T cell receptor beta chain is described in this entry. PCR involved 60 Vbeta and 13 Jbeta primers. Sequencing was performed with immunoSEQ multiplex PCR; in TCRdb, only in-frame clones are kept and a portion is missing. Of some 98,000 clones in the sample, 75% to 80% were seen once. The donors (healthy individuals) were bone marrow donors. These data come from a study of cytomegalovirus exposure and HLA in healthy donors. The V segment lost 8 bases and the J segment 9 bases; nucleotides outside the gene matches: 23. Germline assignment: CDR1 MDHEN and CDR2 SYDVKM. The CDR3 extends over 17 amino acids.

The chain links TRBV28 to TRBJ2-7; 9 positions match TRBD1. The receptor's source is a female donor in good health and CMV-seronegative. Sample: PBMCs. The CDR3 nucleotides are TGTGCCAGCTCAGAGCTAGGGACAGGGTTACGCTTACTACGGCAGTACTTC. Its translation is CASSELGTGLRLLRQYF.